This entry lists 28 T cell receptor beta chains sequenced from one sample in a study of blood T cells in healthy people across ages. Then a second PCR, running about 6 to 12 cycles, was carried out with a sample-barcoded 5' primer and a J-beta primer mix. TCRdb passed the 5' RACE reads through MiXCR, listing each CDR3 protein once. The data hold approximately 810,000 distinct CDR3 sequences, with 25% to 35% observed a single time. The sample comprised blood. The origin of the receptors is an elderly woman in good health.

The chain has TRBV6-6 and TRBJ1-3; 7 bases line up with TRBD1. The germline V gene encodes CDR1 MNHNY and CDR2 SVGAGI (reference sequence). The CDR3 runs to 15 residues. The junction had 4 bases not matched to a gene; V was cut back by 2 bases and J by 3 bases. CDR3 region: CASSYEGAGGNTIYF. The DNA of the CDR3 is TGTGCCAGCAGTTACGAGGGGGCTGGTGGAAACACCATATATTTT.

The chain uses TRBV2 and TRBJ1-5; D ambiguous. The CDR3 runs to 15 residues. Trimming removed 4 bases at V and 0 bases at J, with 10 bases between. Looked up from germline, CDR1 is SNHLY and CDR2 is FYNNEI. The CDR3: CASSAQDGSNQPQHF. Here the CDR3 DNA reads TGTGCCAGCAGTGCCCAAGACGGTAGCAATCAGCCCCAGCATTTT.

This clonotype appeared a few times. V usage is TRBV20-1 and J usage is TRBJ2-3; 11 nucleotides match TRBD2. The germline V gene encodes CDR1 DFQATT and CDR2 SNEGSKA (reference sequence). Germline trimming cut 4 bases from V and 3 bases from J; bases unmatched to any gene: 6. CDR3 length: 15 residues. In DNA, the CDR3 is TGCAGTGCTACAGATAGCGGGAGGGCTACAGATACGCAGTATTTT. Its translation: CSATDSGRATDTQYF.

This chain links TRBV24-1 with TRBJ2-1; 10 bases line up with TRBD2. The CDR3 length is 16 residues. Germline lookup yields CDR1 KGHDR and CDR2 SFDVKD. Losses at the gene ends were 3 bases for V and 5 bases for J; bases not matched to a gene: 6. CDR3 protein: CATSDPTSGHNNEQFF. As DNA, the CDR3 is TGTGCCACCAGTGATCCGACTAGCGGGCACAACAATGAGCAGTTCTTC.

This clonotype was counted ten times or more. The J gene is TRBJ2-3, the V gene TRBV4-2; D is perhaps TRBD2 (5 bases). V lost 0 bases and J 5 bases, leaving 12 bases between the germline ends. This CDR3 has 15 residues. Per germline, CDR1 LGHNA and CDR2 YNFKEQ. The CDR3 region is CASSQDLASEDTQYF. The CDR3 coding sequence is TGTGCCAGCAGCCAAGATCTAGCATCCGAAGATACGCAGTATTTT.

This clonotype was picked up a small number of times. This chain's CDR3 is CASSLSIGGAMGQYF. As DNA, the CDR3 is TGTGCCAGCAGCTTATCTATCGGGGGGGCCATGGGGCAGTATTTT. The chain employs TRBV7-9 and TRBJ2-3; 8 bases are a match to TRBD2. Germline lookup yields CDR1 SEHNR and CDR2 FQNEAQ (reference sequence). Germline trimming cut 2 bases from V and 11 bases from J; bases unmatched to any gene: 12. The CDR3 is 15 amino acids.

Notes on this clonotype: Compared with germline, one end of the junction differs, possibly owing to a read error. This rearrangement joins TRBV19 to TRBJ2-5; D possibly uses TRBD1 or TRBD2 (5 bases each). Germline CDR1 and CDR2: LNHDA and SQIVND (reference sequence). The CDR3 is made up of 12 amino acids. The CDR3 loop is CASSMRGEAQYF. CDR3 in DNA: TGTGCCAGTAGTATGAGGGGAGAGGCCCAGTACTTC.

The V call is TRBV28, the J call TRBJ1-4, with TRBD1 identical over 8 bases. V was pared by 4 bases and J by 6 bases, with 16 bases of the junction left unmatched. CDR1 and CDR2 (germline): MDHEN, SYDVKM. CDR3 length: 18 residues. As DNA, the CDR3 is TGTGCCAGCAGTTCGTGGGCAGGGGGCAAGAATGAGGATGAAAAACTGTTTTTT. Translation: CASSSWAGGKNEDEKLFF.

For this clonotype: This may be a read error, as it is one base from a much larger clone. CDR3 nucleotide sequence: TGCAGTGCTAGAGGGTTCGCACGGGCCCCTGTGGAGACAGATACGCAGTATTTT. Its protein is CSARGFARAPVETDTQYF. V and J are TRBV20-1 and TRBJ2-3; D is unclear. With 1 base removed from V and 3 bases from J, the gap between germline ends came to 23 bases. Germline CDR1 is DFQATT and CDR2 is SNEGSKA (reference sequence). The length of the CDR3 is 18 residues.

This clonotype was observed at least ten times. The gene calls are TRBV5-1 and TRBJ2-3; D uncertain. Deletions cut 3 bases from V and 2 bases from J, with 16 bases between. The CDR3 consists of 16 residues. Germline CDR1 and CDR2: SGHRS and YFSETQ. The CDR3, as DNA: TGCGCCAGCAGCTACAACCTACGCTTAACCACAGATACGCAGTATTTT. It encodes CASSYNLRLTTDTQYF.

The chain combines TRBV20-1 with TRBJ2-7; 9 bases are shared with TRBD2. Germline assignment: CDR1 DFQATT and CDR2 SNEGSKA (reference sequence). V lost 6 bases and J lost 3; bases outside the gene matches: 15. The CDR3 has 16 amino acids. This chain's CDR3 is CSAARLAGRKVYEQYF. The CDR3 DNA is TGCAGTGCGGCTAGGCTAGCGGGGAGAAAGGTCTACGAGCAGTACTTC.

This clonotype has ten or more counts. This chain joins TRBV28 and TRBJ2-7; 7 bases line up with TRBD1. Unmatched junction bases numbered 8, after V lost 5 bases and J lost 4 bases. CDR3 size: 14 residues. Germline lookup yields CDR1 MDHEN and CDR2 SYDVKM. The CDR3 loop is CASSLYRGRYEQYF. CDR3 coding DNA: TGTGCCAGCAGTCTATACAGGGGCAGGTACGAGCAGTACTTC.

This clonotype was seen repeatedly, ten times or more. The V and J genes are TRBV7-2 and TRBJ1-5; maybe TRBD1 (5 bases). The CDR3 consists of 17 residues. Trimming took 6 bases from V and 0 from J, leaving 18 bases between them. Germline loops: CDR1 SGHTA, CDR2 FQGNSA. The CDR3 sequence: CASRKRPGTDSNQPQHF. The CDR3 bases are TGTGCCAGCAGGAAACGACCCGGGACCGATAGCAATCAGCCCCAGCATTTT.

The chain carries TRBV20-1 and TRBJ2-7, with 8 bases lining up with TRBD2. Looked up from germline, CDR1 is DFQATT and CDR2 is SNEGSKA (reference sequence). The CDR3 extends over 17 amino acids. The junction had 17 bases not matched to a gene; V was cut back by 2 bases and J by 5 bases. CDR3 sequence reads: CSARRAGEAWGLNEQYF. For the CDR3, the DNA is TGCAGTGCTAGAAGAGCGGGAGAAGCTTGGGGGCTGAACGAGCAGTACTTC.

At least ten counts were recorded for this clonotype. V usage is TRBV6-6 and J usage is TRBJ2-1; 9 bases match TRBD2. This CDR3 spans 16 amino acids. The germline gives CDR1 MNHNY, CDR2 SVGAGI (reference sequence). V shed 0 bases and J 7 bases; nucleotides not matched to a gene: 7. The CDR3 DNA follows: TGTGCCAGCAGTTACTCTGCTAGCGGGGCGGGTAATGAGCAGTTCTTC. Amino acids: CASSYSASGAGNEQFF.

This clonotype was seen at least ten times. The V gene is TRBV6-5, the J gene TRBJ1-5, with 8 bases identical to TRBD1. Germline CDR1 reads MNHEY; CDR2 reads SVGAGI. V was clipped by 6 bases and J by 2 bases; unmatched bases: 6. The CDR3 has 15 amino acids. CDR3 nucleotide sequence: TGTGCCAGCAGCCCCGCGGGACAGGGCAATCAGCCCCAGCATTTT. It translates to CASSPAGQGNQPQHF.

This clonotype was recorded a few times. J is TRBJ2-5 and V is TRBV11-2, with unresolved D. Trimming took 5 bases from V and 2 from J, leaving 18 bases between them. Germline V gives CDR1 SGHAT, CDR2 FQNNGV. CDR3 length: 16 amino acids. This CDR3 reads CASSPTYATPQETQYF. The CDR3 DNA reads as TGTGCCAGCAGCCCAACCTACGCGACACCACAAGAGACCCAGTACTTC.

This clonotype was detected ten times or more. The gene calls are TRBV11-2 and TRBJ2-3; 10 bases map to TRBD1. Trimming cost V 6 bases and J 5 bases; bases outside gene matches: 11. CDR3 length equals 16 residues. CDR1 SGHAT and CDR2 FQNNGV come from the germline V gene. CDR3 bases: TGTGCCAGCAGGCCCATGACAGGGGGCAGAGTAGATACGCAGTATTTT. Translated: CASRPMTGGRVDTQYF.

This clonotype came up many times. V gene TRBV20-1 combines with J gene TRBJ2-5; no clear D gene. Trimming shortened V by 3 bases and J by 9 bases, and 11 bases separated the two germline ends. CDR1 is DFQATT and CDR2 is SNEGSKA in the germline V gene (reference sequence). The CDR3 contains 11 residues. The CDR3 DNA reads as TGCAGTGCTAGGCGCGACGAGGCCCAGTACTTC. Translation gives CSARRDEAQYF.

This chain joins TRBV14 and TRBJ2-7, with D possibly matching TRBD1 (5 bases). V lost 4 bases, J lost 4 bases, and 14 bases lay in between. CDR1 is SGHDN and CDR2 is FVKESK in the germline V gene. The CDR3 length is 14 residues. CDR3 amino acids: CASSRVGAGYEQYF. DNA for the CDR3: TGTGCCAGCAGCCGGGTAGGGGCAGGGTACGAGCAGTACTTC.

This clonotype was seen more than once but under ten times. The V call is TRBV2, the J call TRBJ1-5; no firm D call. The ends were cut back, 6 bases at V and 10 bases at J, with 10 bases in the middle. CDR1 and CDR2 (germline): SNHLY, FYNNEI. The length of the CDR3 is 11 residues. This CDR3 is CASSPGAPQHF. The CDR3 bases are TGTGCCAGCAGCCCAGGCGCCCCCCAGCATTTT. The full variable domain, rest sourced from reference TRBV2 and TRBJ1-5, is EPEVTQTPSHQVTQMGQEVILRCVPISNHLYFYWYRQILGQKVEFLVSFYNNEISEKSEIFDDQFSVERPDGSNFTLKIRSTKLEDSAMYFCASSPGAPQHFGDGTRLSIL.

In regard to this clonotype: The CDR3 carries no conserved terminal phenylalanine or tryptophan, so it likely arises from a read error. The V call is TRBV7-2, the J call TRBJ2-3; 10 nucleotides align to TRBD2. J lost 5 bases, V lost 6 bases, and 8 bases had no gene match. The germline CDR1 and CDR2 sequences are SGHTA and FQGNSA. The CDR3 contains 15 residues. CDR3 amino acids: CASSLKRGGGDTQYC. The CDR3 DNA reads TGTGCCAGCAGTTTGAAGCGGGGGGGCGGAGATACGCAGTATTGT.

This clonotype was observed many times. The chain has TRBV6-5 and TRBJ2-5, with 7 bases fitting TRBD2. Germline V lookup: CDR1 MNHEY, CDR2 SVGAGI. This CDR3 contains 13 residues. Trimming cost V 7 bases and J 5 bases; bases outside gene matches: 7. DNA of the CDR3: TGTGCCAGCACCCCACTCGGGGGGGAGACCCAGTACTTC. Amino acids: CASTPLGGETQYF.

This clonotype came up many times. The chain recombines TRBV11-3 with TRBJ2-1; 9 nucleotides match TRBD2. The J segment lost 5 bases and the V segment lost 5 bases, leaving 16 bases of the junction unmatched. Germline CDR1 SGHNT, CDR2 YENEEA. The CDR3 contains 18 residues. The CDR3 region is CASSPPGHTSGLHNEQFF. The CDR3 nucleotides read TGTGCCAGCAGCCCCCCCGGACACACTAGCGGGCTCCACAATGAGCAGTTCTTC. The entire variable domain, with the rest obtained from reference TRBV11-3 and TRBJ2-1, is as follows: EAGVVQSPRYKIIEKKQPVAFWCNPISGHNTLYWYLQNLGQGPELLIRYENEEAVDDSQLPKDRFSAERLKGVDSTLKIQPAELGDSAVYLCASSPPGHTSGLHNEQFFGPGTRLTVL.

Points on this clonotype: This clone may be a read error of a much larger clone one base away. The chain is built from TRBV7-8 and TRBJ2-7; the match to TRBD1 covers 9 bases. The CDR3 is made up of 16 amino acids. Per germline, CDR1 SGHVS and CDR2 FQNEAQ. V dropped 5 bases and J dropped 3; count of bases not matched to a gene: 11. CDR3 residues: CASSPTPTGGGYEQYF. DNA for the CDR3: TGTGCCAGCAGCCCAACTCCGACAGGGGGAGGCTACGAGCAGTACTTC.

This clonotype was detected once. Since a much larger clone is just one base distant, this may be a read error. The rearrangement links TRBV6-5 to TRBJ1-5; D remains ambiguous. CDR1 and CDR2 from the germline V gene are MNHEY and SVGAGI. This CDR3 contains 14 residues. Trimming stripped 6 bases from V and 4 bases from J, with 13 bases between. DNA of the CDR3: TGTGCCAGCAGGGCCGCCAATGGTAATCAGCCCCAGCATTTT. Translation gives CASRAANGNQPQHF.

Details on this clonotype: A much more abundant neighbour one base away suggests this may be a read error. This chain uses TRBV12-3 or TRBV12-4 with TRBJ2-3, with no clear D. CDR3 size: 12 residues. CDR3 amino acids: CAGSSRRDTQYF. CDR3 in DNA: TGTGCCGGCAGTTCGAGGCGGGATACGCAGTATTTT.

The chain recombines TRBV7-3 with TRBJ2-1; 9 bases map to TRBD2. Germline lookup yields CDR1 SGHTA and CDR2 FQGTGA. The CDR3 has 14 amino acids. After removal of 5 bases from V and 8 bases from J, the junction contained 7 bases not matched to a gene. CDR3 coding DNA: TGTGCCAGCAGCGAAGTAGCGGGAGTTGATGAGCAGTTCTTC. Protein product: CASSEVAGVDEQFF.